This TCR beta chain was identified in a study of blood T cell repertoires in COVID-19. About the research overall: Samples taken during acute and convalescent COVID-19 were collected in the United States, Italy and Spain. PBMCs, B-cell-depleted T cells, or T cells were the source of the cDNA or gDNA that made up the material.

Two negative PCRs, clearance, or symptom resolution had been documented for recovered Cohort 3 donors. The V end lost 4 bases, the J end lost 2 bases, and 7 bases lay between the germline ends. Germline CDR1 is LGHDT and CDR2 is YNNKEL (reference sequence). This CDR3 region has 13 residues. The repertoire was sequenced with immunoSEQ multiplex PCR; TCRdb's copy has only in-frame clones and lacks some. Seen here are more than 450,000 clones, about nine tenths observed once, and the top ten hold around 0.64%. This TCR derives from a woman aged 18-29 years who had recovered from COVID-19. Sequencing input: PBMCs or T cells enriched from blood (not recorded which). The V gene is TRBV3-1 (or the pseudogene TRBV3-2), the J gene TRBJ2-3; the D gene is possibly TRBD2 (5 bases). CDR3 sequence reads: CASSRGLTDTQYF. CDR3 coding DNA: TGTGCCAGCAGCCGCGGGCTCACAGATACGCAGTATTTT.